This T cell receptor beta chain was profiled in a study of CDR3 diversity in severe acne. J lost 7 bases, V lost 3 bases, and 12 bases had no gene match. Per germline, CDR1 LNHNV and CDR2 YYDKDF (reference sequence). This CDR3 spans 16 amino acids. TCRdb itself ran the PCR reads through MiXCR, one entry per CDR3 protein. The sample contains about 84,000 distinct CDR3 sequences, over 40% of which appear only once. This TCR was recovered from a male donor in good health, without acne. The specimen was blood. This chain connects TRBV15 to TRBJ1-5; 7 bases match TRBD1. CDR3 bases: TGTGCCACCAGCAGCGAACCGACAGGGTTCAGGCAGCCCCAGCATTTT. It translates to CATSSEPTGFRQPQHF.